Ten or more counts support the clone carrying this TCR beta chain. Its antigen is currently unknown. This record comes from a study of regulatory T cells in long-lasting Graves disease. Study-wide background: Patients met the persistent Graves' disease definition after over 5 years of antithyroid drugs with positive TSH receptor antibodies. Broader study findings: Small sample size may have lowered accuracy. Persistent disease exhibited a predilection for TRBV28, TRBJ1-2 and TRBJ2-5.

Time point described: persistent/refractory GD, antithyroid drugs over 5 years with positive TRAb. PBMCs provided the RNA from which the TCR library was made. EDTA tubes received about 9.6 milliliters of drawn peripheral blood. Arm-PCR of CDR3 regions and iRepertoire HTBI primers were the basis on which TCR beta libraries were built. TCRdb ran MiXCR on the multiplex PCR reads and lists one entry per CDR3 protein. The sample lists about half a million distinct CDR3 sequences; less than 25% were seen once. This CDR3 has 14 residues. After removal of 5 bases from V and 6 bases from J, the junction contained 8 bases not matched to a gene. Germline CDR1 reads SGHAT; CDR2 reads FQNNGV.

This receptor was taken from a female donor with Graves disease. This sample comprised peripheral blood mononuclear cells (PBMCs), obtained when the disease was refractory, from a patient treated with antithyroid drugs. V is TRBV11-2 and J is TRBJ2-7; 9 bases align to TRBD1. The CDR3 region is CASSPTGDRVEQYF. The CDR3 nucleotides read TGTGCCAGCAGCCCCACCGGGGACAGGGTCGAGCAGTACTTC.